This T cell receptor (beta chain) emerged from a study of blood T cell repertoires in COVID-19. Study-level information: Acute and convalescent COVID-19 samples came from the United States, Italy and Spain. T cells, B-cell-depleted T cells, or PBMCs supplied cDNA or gDNA.

This table comes from immunoSEQ multiplex PCR, and its TCRdb copy is limited to in-frame clones, with some not included. The data contain fewer than 450,000 clones, over 70% of them singletons. The Seattle patients, enrolled during active infection, were followed longitudinally. Germline V gene lookup returns CDR1 SGHNT and CDR2 YENEEA. V shed 5 bases, J shed 5 bases, and the junction held 10 bases outside the gene matches. CDR3 length: 16 amino acids. The chain joins TRBV11-3 to TRBJ2-1, with 9 bases matching TRBD2. The receptor was isolated from a woman between 50 and 59 years old with COVID-19, enrolled during active disease. The sample was peripheral blood. The CDR3 nucleotides read TGTGCCAGCAGCCTTACCGGGACTAGCTTCGACAATGAGCAGTTCTTC. Protein product: CASSLTGTSFDNEQFF.